Listed below are T cell receptor beta chains from one sample, sequenced in a study of metastatic and nonmetastatic thyroid tumors. Using MiXCR, TCRdb re-called clones from the PCR reads. In the table there are about 32,000 clones, 20% to 30% of which are singletons. Specimen: blood. These receptors were obtained from a female donor with papillary thyroid cancer or a benign thyroid nodule (not recorded which). Some clones in this sample may be carry-over from other donors' samples. Both conserved end residues are part of each CDR3. Fields, in order: clone size, CDR3 length, V gene, J gene, D gene, CDR3 DNA, CDR3 protein. A D gene is named only where the DNA matches it firmly. Only some rows state a clone size, as once, few, many or a class for expanded clones.

abundance: .
len: 15
v_gene: TRBV28
j_gene: TRBJ1-1
d_gene: .
CDR3nt: TGTGCCAGCAGTCAACTCGCAAGGGGGGCAGCAGTTGCTTTCTTT
CDR3aa: CASSQLARGAAVAFF

abundance: few
len: 17
v_gene: TRBV28
j_gene: TRBJ2-7
d_gene: TRBD1
CDR3nt: TGTGCCAGCAGCAGGTCCCCAGACAGGGGATCAGGGAACGAGCAGTACTTC
CDR3aa: CASSRSPDRGSGNEQYF

abundance: many
len: 16
v_gene: TRBV20-1
j_gene: TRBJ2-1
d_gene: TRBD2
CDR3nt: TGCAGTGCTCCACGACTAGCGGGGGCCTCGGGGAATGAGCAGTTCTTC
CDR3aa: CSAPRLAGASGNEQFF

abundance: many
len: 19
v_gene: TRBV12-5
j_gene: TRBJ2-1
d_gene: TRBD2
CDR3nt: TGTGCTAGTGGTTCCGCACCGGGACTAGCGGGGGTGACATACAATGAGCAGTTCTTC
CDR3aa: CASGSAPGLAGVTYNEQFF

abundance: medium-sized
len: 14
v_gene: TRBV6-1
j_gene: TRBJ2-7
d_gene: TRBD1
CDR3nt: TGTGCCAGCAGCCACACAGGGGGATCCTACGAGCAGTACTTC
CDR3aa: CASSHTGGSYEQYF

abundance: few
len: 15
v_gene: TRBV6-2/TRBV6-3
j_gene: TRBJ2-7
d_gene: TRBD1
CDR3nt: TGTGCCAGCAGTTACGTACAGGGGAGCTCCTACGAGCAGTACTTC
CDR3aa: CASSYVQGSSYEQYF

abundance: many
len: 14
v_gene: TRBV6-5
j_gene: TRBJ2-1
d_gene: .
CDR3nt: TGTGCCAGCAGTTACGGAGGGAGCTACAATGAGCAGTTCTTC
CDR3aa: CASSYGGSYNEQFF

abundance: .
len: 13
v_gene: TRBV10-1
j_gene: TRBJ2-3
d_gene: TRBD1
CDR3nt: TGCGCCAGCGGTGACAGGGGGTGTGATACGCAGTATTTT
CDR3aa: CASGDRGCDTQYF

abundance: many
len: 14
v_gene: TRBV7-8
j_gene: TRBJ2-1
d_gene: TRBD1
CDR3nt: TGTGCCAGCAGCCAAAGACAGGGGCAAGATGAGCAGTTCTTC
CDR3aa: CASSQRQGQDEQFF

abundance: .
len: 16
v_gene: TRBV6-1
j_gene: TRBJ1-6
d_gene: TRBD1
CDR3nt: TGTGCCAGCAGTGAAGCCTCCGGGACAGGTCCGAGGCCCCTCCACTTT
CDR3aa: CASSEASGTGPRPLHF

abundance: few
len: 15
v_gene: TRBV10-3
j_gene: TRBJ1-1
d_gene: .
CDR3nt: TGTGCCATCTCGAGTTCGACAAATCTGAACACTGAAGCTTTCTTT
CDR3aa: CAISSSTNLNTEAFF

abundance: many
len: 13
v_gene: TRBV30
j_gene: TRBJ1-2
d_gene: TRBD1
CDR3nt: TGTGCCTGGAGTCCGGGACAGGGTGATGGCTACACCTTC
CDR3aa: CAWSPGQGDGYTF

abundance: .
len: 14
v_gene: TRBV7-8
j_gene: TRBJ2-2
d_gene: .
CDR3nt: TGTTCCAGTGTGGGCCAGGCGAACACCGGGGAGCTGTTTTTT
CDR3aa: CSSVGQANTGELFF

abundance: few
len: 13
v_gene: TRBV5-1
j_gene: TRBJ1-3
d_gene: .
CDR3nt: TGCGCCAGCAGCTTCGGACCTGGAAACACCATATATTTT
CDR3aa: CASSFGPGNTIYF

abundance: .
len: 13
v_gene: TRBV12-3/TRBV12-4
j_gene: TRBJ1-1
d_gene: TRBD1
CDR3nt: TGTGCCAGCAGTAGCACAGGGGGCACTGATGCTTTCTTT
CDR3aa: CASSSTGGTDAFF

abundance: many
len: 14
v_gene: TRBV20-1
j_gene: TRBJ2-7
d_gene: TRBD1
CDR3nt: TGCAGTGCTAACCGGGACAGGCGGCACTACGAGCAGTACTTC
CDR3aa: CSANRDRRHYEQYF

abundance: .
len: 13
v_gene: TRBV7-9
j_gene: TRBJ2-1
d_gene: .
CDR3nt: TGTGCCAGCAGCTTAGCGCCAGGCAATGAGCAGTTCTTC
CDR3aa: CASSLAPGNEQFF

abundance: few
len: 13
v_gene: TRBV6-4
j_gene: TRBJ2-2
d_gene: .
CDR3nt: TGTGCCAGCAGTGGCGGACACACCGGGGAGCTGTTTTTT
CDR3aa: CASSGGHTGELFF

abundance: many
len: 17
v_gene: TRBV6-1
j_gene: TRBJ1-5
d_gene: TRBD1
CDR3nt: TGTGCCAGCAGTTTCGTACCCTCCCGGGACAGTAATCAGCCCCAGCATTTT
CDR3aa: CASSFVPSRDSNQPQHF

abundance: many
len: 16
v_gene: TRBV20-1
j_gene: TRBJ2-1
d_gene: .
CDR3nt: TGCAGTGCTAGAGAGCCGCTGGGGTTGGGAGTCCATGAGCAGTTCTTC
CDR3aa: CSAREPLGLGVHEQFF

abundance: many
len: 16
v_gene: TRBV9
j_gene: TRBJ2-5
d_gene: .
CDR3nt: TGTGCCAGCAGCTTTGGAGGGGACTCCATTCCAGAGACCCAGTACTTC
CDR3aa: CASSFGGDSIPETQYF

abundance: many
len: 14
v_gene: TRBV18
j_gene: TRBJ2-7
d_gene: .
CDR3nt: TGTGCCAGCTCACCACCGGGGGGGCGGGAGGAGCAGTACTTC
CDR3aa: CASSPPGGREEQYF

abundance: many
len: 13
v_gene: TRBV28
j_gene: TRBJ2-2
d_gene: .
CDR3nt: TGTGCCATCCCCGGGACCTACACCGGGGAGCTGTTTTTT
CDR3aa: CAIPGTYTGELFF

abundance: .
len: 16
v_gene: TRBV19
j_gene: TRBJ2-7
d_gene: .
CDR3nt: TGTGCCAGTAGTGATAAAAGACTATCGGGATTCTACGAGCGGTACTTC
CDR3aa: CASSDKRLSGFYERYF

abundance: many
len: 12
v_gene: TRBV7-8
j_gene: TRBJ1-1
d_gene: .
CDR3nt: TGTGCCAGCAGCGCCCGGGGGGTCTTAGCTTTCTTT
CDR3aa: CASSARGVLAFF

abundance: many
len: 15
v_gene: TRBV3-1
j_gene: TRBJ1-1
d_gene: .
CDR3nt: TGTGCCAGCAGTTCGACCCTGGGGGGGGGAACTGAAGCTTTCTTT
CDR3aa: CASSSTLGGGTEAFF

abundance: many
len: 14
v_gene: TRBV9
j_gene: TRBJ1-6
d_gene: .
CDR3nt: TGTGCCAGCAGCGTAGGACGAATTCGGTCACCCCTCCACTTT
CDR3aa: CASSVGRIRSPLHF

abundance: .
len: 15
v_gene: TRBV11-2
j_gene: TRBJ2-7
d_gene: TRBD2
CDR3nt: TGTGCCAGCAGACTGACTAGCGGGAGGGGCAACGAGCAGTACTTC
CDR3aa: CASRLTSGRGNEQYF

abundance: .
len: 12
v_gene: TRBV2
j_gene: TRBJ2-3
d_gene: TRBD1
CDR3nt: TGTGCCAGCAGTGAAGCACAGGGGTCGCAGTATTTT
CDR3aa: CASSEAQGSQYF

abundance: many
len: 13
v_gene: TRBV5-5
j_gene: TRBJ2-5
d_gene: .
CDR3nt: TGTGCCAGCAGCTTGGGGGCCGTAGAGACCCAGTACTTC
CDR3aa: CASSLGAVETQYF

abundance: few
len: 15
v_gene: TRBV6-5
j_gene: TRBJ2-7
d_gene: TRBD1
CDR3nt: TGTGCCAGCATTTCTCGAGAGGCAGGGGGCTACGAGCAGTACTTC
CDR3aa: CASISREAGGYEQYF

abundance: many
len: 15
v_gene: TRBV6-1
j_gene: TRBJ2-6
d_gene: .
CDR3nt: TGTGCCAGCAGTGAAGGGAGCTCTGGGGCCAACGTCCTGACTTTC
CDR3aa: CASSEGSSGANVLTF

abundance: many
len: 15
v_gene: TRBV6-5
j_gene: TRBJ1-1
d_gene: TRBD1
CDR3nt: TGTGCCAGCAGTTACTCGAACAGGGGTGGCACTGAAGCTTTCTTT
CDR3aa: CASSYSNRGGTEAFF

abundance: .
len: 15
v_gene: TRBV4-1
j_gene: TRBJ1-5
d_gene: .
CDR3nt: TGCGCCAGCAGCCAAGATGGTGGGAGCAATCAGCCCCAGCATTTT
CDR3aa: CASSQDGGSNQPQHF

abundance: many
len: 16
v_gene: TRBV5-1
j_gene: TRBJ2-1
d_gene: .
CDR3nt: TGCGCCAGCAGCTTGGGAGGACAAGGGGGTAACAATGAGCAGTTCTTC
CDR3aa: CASSLGGQGGNNEQFF

abundance: .
len: 13
v_gene: TRBV30
j_gene: TRBJ1-5
d_gene: .
CDR3nt: TGTGCCTGCAGCCTGAATAGCAATCAGCAACAGCATTTT
CDR3aa: CACSLNSNQQQHF

abundance: many
len: 13
v_gene: TRBV7-2
j_gene: TRBJ2-1
d_gene: .
CDR3nt: TGTGCCAGCAGCTTAGCGGCCTACAATGAGCAGTTCTTC
CDR3aa: CASSLAAYNEQFF

abundance: few
len: 14
v_gene: TRBV30
j_gene: TRBJ1-1
d_gene: .
CDR3nt: TGTGCCTGGAGTATTTCCGGGGGTCGGACTGAAGCTTTCTTT
CDR3aa: CAWSISGGRTEAFF

abundance: .
len: 16
v_gene: TRBV11-3
j_gene: TRBJ1-1
d_gene: .
CDR3nt: TGTGCCATCATCCCCGGGAGGTGTTCAAAGGGCACTGAAGCTTTCTTT
CDR3aa: CAIIPGRCSKGTEAFF

abundance: many
len: 12
v_gene: TRBV7-9
j_gene: TRBJ2-7
d_gene: .
CDR3nt: TGTGCCAGCAGCACAGACTTGGACGAGCAGTACTTC
CDR3aa: CASSTDLDEQYF

abundance: .
len: 14
v_gene: TRBV28
j_gene: TRBJ1-1
d_gene: .
CDR3nt: TGTGCCAGCAGTTTACAGGGTAGGAACGCCGAAGCTTTCTTT
CDR3aa: CASSLQGRNAEAFF

abundance: many
len: 15
v_gene: TRBV10-1
j_gene: TRBJ2-2
d_gene: TRBD2
CDR3nt: TGCGCCAGCAGTCGAGGACTAGCTGGGATCGGGGAGCTGTTTTTT
CDR3aa: CASSRGLAGIGELFF